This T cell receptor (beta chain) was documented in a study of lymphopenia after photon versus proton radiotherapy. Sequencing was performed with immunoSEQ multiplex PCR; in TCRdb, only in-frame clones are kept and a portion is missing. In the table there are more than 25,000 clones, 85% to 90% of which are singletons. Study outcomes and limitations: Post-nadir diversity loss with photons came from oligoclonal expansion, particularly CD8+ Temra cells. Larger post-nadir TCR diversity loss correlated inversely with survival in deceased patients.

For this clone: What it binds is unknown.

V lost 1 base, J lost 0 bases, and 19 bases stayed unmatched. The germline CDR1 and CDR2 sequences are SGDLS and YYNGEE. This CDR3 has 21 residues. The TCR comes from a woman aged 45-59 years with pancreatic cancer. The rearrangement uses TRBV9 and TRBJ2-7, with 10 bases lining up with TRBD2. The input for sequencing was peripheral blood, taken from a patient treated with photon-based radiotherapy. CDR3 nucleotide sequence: TGTGCCAGCAGCGTAAGGGGAAGAGGACTAGCGGCCAATTTCAGCTCCTACGAGCAGTACTTC. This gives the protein CASSVRGRGLAANFSSYEQYF.